Below are 21 T cell receptor beta chains sequenced from a single sample in a study of blood T cell repertoires in COVID-19. Assay used: immunoSEQ multiplex PCR; TCRdb lists only in-frame clones, some missing. The table lists some 330,000 clones, roughly nine tenths of them singletons. Source material: PBMCs or T cells enriched from blood (not recorded which). The source of these receptors is a woman aged 25 to 39 who had recovered from COVID-19.

This chain joins TRBV7-3 and TRBJ2-3; 12 nucleotides agree with TRBD2. The V segment lost 2 bases and the J segment 6 bases; nucleotides outside the gene matches: 15. Germline-derived CDR1 and CDR2 are SGHTA and FQGTGA. The CDR3 spans 19 residues. CDR3 bases: TGTGCCAGCAGCTTACGGGGGACTCTAGCGGGAGGGCCAGCGGATACGCAGTATTTT. Protein: CASSLRGTLAGGPADTQYF.

This clone was picked up a small number of times. This chain connects TRBV3-1 (or the pseudogene TRBV3-2) to TRBJ1-1; 7 bases agree with TRBD1. Germline V gene sequence: CDR1 LGHDT, CDR2 YNNKEL (reference sequence). This CDR3 contains 14 residues. V gave up 1 base and J gave up 1 base; unmatched junction bases: 0. The CDR3 DNA sequence: TGTGCCAGCAGCCAAGGGACAGGGAACACTGAAGCTTTCTTT. Translation: CASSQGTGNTEAFF.

The chain recombines TRBV2 with TRBJ2-3; TRBD2 aligns across 11 bases. The V and J ends lost 11 bases and 8 bases, in that order; junction bases with no gene match: 21. The germline V gene has CDR1 SNHLY and CDR2 FYNNEI. CDR3 length: 17 residues. CDR3 bases: TGTGCCGGCATCGATAGCGGGAGGGGTTCGACTTACGGTACGCAGTATTTT. Translated, it gives CAGIDSGRGSTYGTQYF.

V is TRBV15 and J is TRBJ1-4; D remains ambiguous. There are 12 residues in the CDR3. Deletions cut 6 bases from V and 7 bases from J, with 9 bases between. The germline V gene encodes CDR1 LNHNV and CDR2 YYDKDF (reference sequence). The DNA of the CDR3 is TGTGCCACCAGTGGGAGTTGTGAAAAACTGTTTTTT. This translates into CATSGSCEKLFF.

The chain combines TRBV27 with TRBJ1-4, with D perhaps TRBD1 (6 bases). The CDR3 is 14 residues long. Germline values: CDR1 MNHEY, CDR2 SMNVEV (reference sequence). Trimming shortened V by 6 bases and J by 13 bases, and 21 bases separated the two germline ends. The CDR3 reads CASSHQRGAPGLFF. DNA of the CDR3: TGTGCCAGCAGCCATCAACGGGGGGCCCCGGGACTGTTTTTT. Full variable domain (missing parts from reference TRBV27 and TRBJ1-4): EAQVTQNPRYLITVTGKKLTVTCSQNMNHEYMSWYRQDPGLGLRQIYYSMNVEVTDKGDVPEGYKVSRKEKRNFPLILESPSPNQTSLYFCASSHQRGAPGLFFGSGTQLSVL.

The V and J genes are TRBV7-4 and TRBJ1-6; possible D gene TRBD1, 6 bases. Looked up from germline, CDR1 is SGHVT and CDR2 is SQSDAQ. The V and J ends lost 1 base and 4 bases respectively, with 14 bases between them. This CDR3 spans 17 amino acids. For the CDR3, the DNA is TGTGCCAGCAGCTTAGTCCCAGGGGTGAGATATAATTCACCCCTCCACTTT. The encoded protein is CASSLVPGVRYNSPLHF.

V gene TRBV19 combines with J gene TRBJ1-5, with 7 bases that match TRBD1. The CDR3 is 17 amino acids. Germline CDR1 is LNHDA and CDR2 is SQIVND (reference sequence). Germline trimming cut 3 bases from V and 1 base from J; bases unmatched to any gene: 9. The CDR3 bases are TGTGCCAGTAGTATTAAGGGGGCAGAGGGGAGCAATCAGCCCCAGCATTTT. Translated, it gives CASSIKGAEGSNQPQHF. The variable domain in full, completed from reference TRBV19 and TRBJ1-5, reads DGGITQSPKYLFRKEGQNVTLSCEQNLNHDAMYWYRQDPGQGLRLIYYSQIVNDFQKGDIAEGYSVSREKKESFPLTVTSAQKNPTAFYLCASSIKGAEGSNQPQHFGDGTRLSIL.

The gene calls are TRBV9 and TRBJ2-1; unclear D gene. The CDR3 runs to 16 residues. CDR1 is SGDLS and CDR2 is YYNGEE in the germline V gene. V was clipped by 2 bases and J by 4 bases, with 16 bases between them. The CDR3 DNA reads TGTGCCAGCAGCGTTCTTCCAGGCAGTTTATACAATGAGCAGTTCTTC. This translates into CASSVLPGSLYNEQFF.

This sequence joins TRBV9 and TRBJ1-3; 7 bases match TRBD1. V lost 4 bases, J lost 0 bases, and 4 bases stayed unmatched. CDR3 size: 15 residues. Per germline, CDR1 SGDLS and CDR2 YYNGEE. The CDR3 DNA reads TGTGCCAGCAGCCCGGGACAGTTCTCTGGAAACACCATATATTTT. It yields the protein CASSPGQFSGNTIYF.

A single count supports this clone. The genes are TRBV27 and TRBJ1-1; D perhaps matches TRBD1 (5 bases). CDR1 and CDR2 from the germline V gene are MNHEY and SMNVEV (reference sequence). Trimming cost V 4 bases and J 0 bases, with 9 bases left between them. This CDR3 has 14 amino acids. The CDR3 DNA reads TGTGCCAGCAGTTCCCTGACAGTGAACACTGAAGCTTTCTTT. It specifies CASSSLTVNTEAFF.

This chain uses TRBV7-9 with TRBJ2-7; 11 positions match TRBD2. The germline V gene encodes CDR1 SEHNR and CDR2 FQNEAQ (reference sequence). CDR3 length: 16 amino acids. The V gene end was trimmed by 2 bases and the J gene end by 0 bases; junction bases not matched to a gene: 3. This chain's CDR3 is CASSLTSGGSSYEQYF. The CDR3 nucleotides read TGTGCCAGCAGCTTAACTAGCGGGGGCTCCTCCTACGAGCAGTACTTC.

V is TRBV3-1 (or the pseudogene TRBV3-2) and J is TRBJ2-7, with 9 positions matching TRBD2. The CDR3 covers 13 residues. CDR1 is LGHDT and CDR2 is YNNKEL in the germline V gene (reference sequence). The junction had 2 bases not matched to a gene; V was cut back by 6 bases and J by 2 bases. DNA of the CDR3: TGTGCCAGCAGTTTAGCGGGGGCCTACGAGCAGTACTTC. Protein product: CASSLAGAYEQYF.

CDR3 nucleotide sequence: TGTGCCATCAAGACTGCGGGAGGAGAGACCCAGTACTTC. Its translation: CAIKTAGGETQYF. The chain employs TRBV10-3 and TRBJ2-5; TRBD2 matches 8 bases. Germline V gene lookup returns CDR1 ENHRY and CDR2 SYGVKD. The CDR3 sequence is 13 residues long. V shed 7 bases and J 4 bases; nucleotides not matched to a gene: 5.

The V gene is TRBV28, the J gene TRBJ1-1, with 9 bases lining up with TRBD1. The germline gives CDR1 MDHEN, CDR2 SYDVKM. With V trimmed by 3 bases and J by 2 bases, 4 bases remained unmatched. CDR3 length: 15 amino acids. The CDR3, as DNA: TGTGCCAGCAGTTTTCTGGGACAGGGAAACACTGAAGCTTTCTTT. Protein product: CASSFLGQGNTEAFF.

This chain uses TRBV29-1 with TRBJ2-1; 8 bases are shared with TRBD2. The CDR3 consists of 13 residues. The V and J ends lost 5 bases and 15 bases, in that order; junction bases with no gene match: 15. Germline CDR1 SQVTM, CDR2 ANQGSEA. The CDR3 loop is CSVSPGRDGVRFF. CDR3 bases: TGCAGCGTTTCTCCCGGGAGGGACGGAGTTAGGTTCTTC.

The gene calls are TRBV9 and TRBJ2-7, with D unresolved. CDR1 and CDR2 (germline): SGDLS, YYNGEE. The V gene lost 0 bases and the J gene lost 0 bases, with 10 bases spanning the gap. This CDR3 comprises 15 residues. The CDR3 loop reads CASSVGAGFSYEQYF. The CDR3 coding sequence is TGTGCCAGCAGCGTAGGGGCAGGTTTCTCCTACGAGCAGTACTTC.

The chain has TRBV21-1 and TRBJ2-1; the table gives TRBD2 as D, unverified against the DNA. TRBV21-1 is a documented pseudogene. The CDR3 spans 15 residues. CDR3 coding DNA: TGTGCCAGCCCCAAGGGCGGGAGAGCTAATAATGAGCAGTTCTTC. Translated: CASPKGGRANNEQFF.

In its sample, this clone was seen a few times. CDR3 amino acids: CASSQDVALGGYEQYF. The CDR3 nucleotides read TGTGCCAGCAGCCAAGATGTGGCTTTAGGAGGGTACGAGCAGTACTTC. The chain has TRBV14 and TRBJ2-7; TRBD2 is a possible D gene (6 bases). Trimming left V 0 bases short and J 4 bases short, with 16 bases between. This CDR3 has 16 residues. CDR1 is SGHDN, CDR2 FVKESK, per germline.

The chain joins TRBV7-9 to TRBJ2-7; tentative D call: TRBD1 (6 bases). Trimming shortened V by 3 bases and J by 5 bases, and 11 bases separated the two germline ends. CDR1 is SEHNR, CDR2 FQNEAQ, per germline (reference sequence). This CDR3 is built from 13 residues. CDR3 sequence: CASSFRQGNEQYF. The CDR3 nucleotides read TGTGCCAGCAGCTTTAGGCAGGGGAACGAGCAGTACTTC.

The chain couples TRBV10-3 to TRBJ1-1; maybe TRBD1 (5 bases). The CDR3 is 14 residues long. Germline CDR1 ENHRY, CDR2 SYGVKD. V lost 7 bases and J lost 3, with 15 bases in between. In DNA form, the CDR3 reads TGTGCCATCACCACTGGGGGGTTTGACACTGAAGCTTTCTTT. The encoded protein is CAITTGGFDTEAFF.

The gene calls are TRBV15 and TRBJ1-6; D gene unclear. The germline V gene encodes CDR1 LNHNV and CDR2 YYDKDF (reference sequence). V lost 1 base, J lost 6 bases, and 13 bases lay in between. This CDR3 spans 16 amino acids. The CDR3 loop reads CATSRVESGINSPLHF. The CDR3 region has the DNA TGTGCCACCAGCAGAGTTGAAAGTGGCATTAATTCACCCCTCCACTTT.